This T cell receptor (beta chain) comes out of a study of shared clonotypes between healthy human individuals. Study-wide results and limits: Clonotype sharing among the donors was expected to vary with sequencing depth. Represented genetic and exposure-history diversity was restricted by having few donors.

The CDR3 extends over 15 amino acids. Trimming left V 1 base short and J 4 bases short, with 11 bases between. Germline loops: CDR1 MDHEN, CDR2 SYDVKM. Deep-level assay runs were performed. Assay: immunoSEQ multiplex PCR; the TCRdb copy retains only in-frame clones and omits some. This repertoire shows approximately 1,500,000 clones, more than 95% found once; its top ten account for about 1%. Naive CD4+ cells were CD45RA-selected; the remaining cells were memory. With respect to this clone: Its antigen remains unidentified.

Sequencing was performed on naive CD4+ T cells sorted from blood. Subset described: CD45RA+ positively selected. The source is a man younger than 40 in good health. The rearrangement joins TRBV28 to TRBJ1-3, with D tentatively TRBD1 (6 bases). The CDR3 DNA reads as TGTGCCAGCAGTTTATTGGGGGCGCCCGGAAACACCATATATTTT. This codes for CASSLLGAPGNTIYF.